This T cell receptor beta chain was obtained from a study of blood T cell repertoires in COVID-19. Across the study: Samples came from the United States, Italy and Spain, spanning acute and convalescent COVID-19. T cells, B-cell-depleted T cells, or PBMCs supplied cDNA or gDNA.

The CDR3 runs to 14 residues. CDR1 is KGHSH and CDR2 is LQKENI in the germline V gene. After removal of 8 bases from V and 7 bases from J, the junction contained 10 bases not matched to a gene. In the authors' workflow: Estimated nucleated cell counts came from reference gene primer amplification. The method was immunoSEQ multiplex PCR; TCRdb's version includes in-frame clones alone and lacks a portion of them. Clone size and the V and J calls come from that table; the DNA yielded D and trimming. The top ten clones hold 1.4% of a sample with approximately 240,000 clones, roughly 82% of them seen once.

The chain recombines TRBV18 with TRBJ1-4; 7 bases map to TRBD1. The origin of this receptor is a middle-aged woman who had recovered from COVID-19. The sequencing input was peripheral blood. The CDR3 is CASAGGWWIEKLFF. The CDR3, as DNA: TGTGCCAGCGCAGGGGGATGGTGGATTGAAAAACTGTTTTTT.